One sample yielded the 13 T cell receptor beta chains listed below, sequenced in a study of Graves' ophthalmopathy and Graves' hyperthyroidism. RNA transcripts were the template, and TCR beta CDR3 regions were amplified from them. RT-PCR in the first round used HTBI primers; a second-round multiplex PCR followed. TCRdb called the multiplex PCR reads again in MiXCR, with one record for every CDR3 protein. This sample carries around 1,000,000 distinct CDR3 sequences, about two fifths of them seen once, and the ten largest clones take roughly 10%. The sequenced sample consisted of peripheral blood or thyroid tissue (not recorded which). The receptors here all came from an adult man with Graves' hyperthyroidism.

This chain connects TRBV10-3 to TRBJ2-5; a possible D gene is TRBD1 (5 bases). V was shortened by 3 bases and J by 7 bases, with 12 bases between the two germline ends. From germline, CDR1 is ENHRY and CDR2 SYGVKD. The CDR3 has 13 amino acids. CDR3 sequence reads: CAISELRGGTQYF. The CDR3 nucleotides are TGTGCCATCAGTGAATTAAGGGGTGGGACCCAGTACTTC.

This clonotype was observed a handful of times. The J gene is TRBJ2-7, the V gene TRBV7-6, with D perhaps being TRBD1 or TRBD2 (5 bases each). Deletions cut 6 bases from V and 5 bases from J, with 11 bases between. The CDR3 length is 12 residues. The V gene's germline CDR1 is SGHVS and CDR2 FNYEAQ. The CDR3 is CASSPGTHEQYF. The CDR3 coding sequence is TGTGCCAGCAGTCCAGGGACCCACGAGCAGTACTTC.

The V call is TRBV10-2, the J call TRBJ2-5; perhaps TRBD1 as D (6 bases). The germline V gene encodes CDR1 WSHSY and CDR2 SAAADI. The CDR3 is 13 residues long. Between the trimmed V and J ends, which lost 4 bases and 5 bases, there was a span of 11 bases. CDR3 sequence reads: CASSAPGAETQYF. The CDR3, as DNA: TGCGCCAGCAGTGCCCCAGGGGCGGAGACCCAGTACTTC.

This clonotype was picked up a small number of times. J is TRBJ1-1 and V is TRBV6-6, with D uncertain. Germline-derived CDR1 and CDR2 are MNHNY and SVGAGI (reference sequence). This CDR3 is 15 amino acids long. With 4 bases removed from V and 7 bases from J, the gap between germline ends came to 19 bases. The CDR3 DNA follows: TGTGCCAGCAGTTTAGAATCCGGGATCAGCAGTGAAGCTTTCTTT. It codes for CASSLESGISSEAFF.

The J gene is TRBJ1-5, the V gene TRBV10-3; 11 bases are shared with TRBD1. Trimming removed 4 bases from V and 4 bases from J; junction bases left unmatched: 3. The CDR3 runs 15 residues. Germline CDR1 ENHRY, CDR2 SYGVKD. This CDR3 is CAISVGTGGNQPQHF. CDR3 nucleotides: TGTGCCATCAGTGTAGGGACAGGGGGAAATCAGCCCCAGCATTTT.

The V gene is TRBV9, the J gene TRBJ2-2; weak D call: TRBD2 (7 bases). Germline loops: CDR1 SGDLS, CDR2 YYNGEE. With 2 bases removed from V and 4 bases from J, the gap between germline ends came to 15 bases. CDR3 size: 16 residues. In DNA form, the CDR3 reads TGTGCCAGCAGCGTGAGTAGGGGGGGCCGCACCGGGGAGCTGTTTTTT. This codes for CASSVSRGGRTGELFF.

This clonotype appeared many times. The gene calls are TRBV7-9 and TRBJ1-1; the D gene is possibly TRBD1 (6 bases). The germline V and J ends were trimmed by 1 base and 6 bases, with 12 bases remaining between them. Germline CDR1 reads SEHNR; CDR2 reads FQNEAQ (reference sequence). CDR3 length: 14 residues. CDR3 nucleotides: TGTGCCAGCAGCTTAGAGGGGGGGGTGGCTGAAGCTTTCTTT. Translated, it gives CASSLEGGVAEAFF.

This clonotype has ten or more counts. The genes are TRBV7-9 and TRBJ2-7, with D maybe TRBD2 (6 bases). V was cut by 5 bases and J by 4 bases, with 24 bases left in between. Germline assignment: CDR1 SEHNR and CDR2 FQNEAQ (reference sequence). The CDR3 runs to 17 residues. CDR3 DNA: TGTGCCAGCAGCCACCTTTTACGTCCGGGAGCCACTTACGAGCAGTACTTC. Protein product: CASSHLLRPGATYEQYF. The full variable domain, with the rest looked up from reference TRBV7-9 and TRBJ2-7, is DTGVSQNPRHKITKRGQNVTFRCDPISEHNRLYWYRQTLGQGPEFLTYFQNEAQLEKSRLLSDRFSAERPKGSFSTLEIQRTEQGDSAMYLCASSHLLRPGATYEQYFGPGTRLTVT.

The CDR3 region is CASSSPGLAGAGELFF. For the CDR3, the DNA is TGTGCCAGCAGTTCACCGGGACTAGCGGGAGCCGGGGAGCTGTTTTTT. This chain connects TRBV28 to TRBJ2-2; the match to TRBD2 covers 14 bases. The length of the CDR3 is 16 residues. Germline V gene sequence: CDR1 MDHEN, CDR2 SYDVKM. J gave up 6 bases and V 4 bases, and 4 bases lay outside the gene matches. Full variable domain (outside the CDR3, taken from reference TRBV28 and TRBJ2-2): DVKVTQSSRYLVKRTGEKVFLECVQDMDHENMFWYRQDPGLGLRLIYFSYDVKMKEKGDIPEGYSVSREKKERFSLILESASTNQTSMYLCASSSPGLAGAGELFFGEGSRLTVL.

The sample holds a few counts of this clonotype. An end of the junction differs from the germline gene, which may be a read error. This chain connects TRBV7-2 to TRBJ2-7; D remains ambiguous. This CDR3 is built from 15 residues. The germline V gene encodes CDR1 SGHTA and CDR2 FQGNSA. Here the CDR3 DNA reads TGCGCCAGCAGCCAAAAAAGGGAAGGATCCTACGAGCAGTACTTC. This translates into CASSQKREGSYEQYF.

A note on this clonotype: One end of the junction varies from germline; a read error may be responsible. The chain recombines TRBV10-3 with TRBJ2-6; tentatively, D is TRBD2 (6 bases). This CDR3 comprises 12 residues. CDR1 ENHRY and CDR2 SYGVKD come from the germline V gene. As DNA, the CDR3 is TGTGCCATTAAGGGCGGGGACAACGTCCTGACTTTC. Translating it yields CAIKGGDNVLTF.

The V call is TRBV29-1, the J call TRBJ1-3; a possible D gene is TRBD1 (6 bases). Germline lookup yields CDR1 SQVTM and CDR2 ANQGSEA. V gave up 5 bases and J gave up 4 bases, with 9 bases separating them. The CDR3 is 12 amino acids. CDR3 region: CSVKGQGNTIYF. CDR3 nucleotides: TGCAGCGTTAAAGGACAGGGAAACACCATATATTTT.

The V gene is TRBV24-1, the J gene TRBJ1-1; D is possibly TRBD1 (5 bases). In germline, CDR1 is KGHDR, CDR2 SFDVKD. The V and J ends lost 5 bases and 4 bases respectively, with 10 bases between them. This CDR3 comprises 13 residues. The CDR3 sequence: CATSAQTGTEAFF. The CDR3 DNA is TGTGCCACCAGTGCCCAAACAGGCACTGAAGCTTTCTTT.